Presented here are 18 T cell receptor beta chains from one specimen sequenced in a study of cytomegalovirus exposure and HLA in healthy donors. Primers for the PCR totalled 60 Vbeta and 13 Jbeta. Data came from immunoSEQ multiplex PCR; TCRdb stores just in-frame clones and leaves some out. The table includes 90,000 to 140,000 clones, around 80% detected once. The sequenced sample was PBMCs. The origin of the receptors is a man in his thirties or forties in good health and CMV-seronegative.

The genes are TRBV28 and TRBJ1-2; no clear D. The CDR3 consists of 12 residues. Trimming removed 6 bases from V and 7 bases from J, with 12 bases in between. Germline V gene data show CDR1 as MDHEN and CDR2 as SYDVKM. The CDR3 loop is CASRGRNPGYTF. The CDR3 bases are TGTGCCAGCAGGGGCAGGAACCCTGGCTACACCTTC.

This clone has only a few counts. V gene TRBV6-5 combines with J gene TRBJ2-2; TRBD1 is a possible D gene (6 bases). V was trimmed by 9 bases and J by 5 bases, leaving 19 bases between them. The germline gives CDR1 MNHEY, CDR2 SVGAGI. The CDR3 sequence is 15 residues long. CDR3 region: CASSPEQGHTGELFF. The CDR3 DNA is TGTGCCAGTTCTCCGGAACAGGGACATACCGGGGAGCTGTTTTTT.

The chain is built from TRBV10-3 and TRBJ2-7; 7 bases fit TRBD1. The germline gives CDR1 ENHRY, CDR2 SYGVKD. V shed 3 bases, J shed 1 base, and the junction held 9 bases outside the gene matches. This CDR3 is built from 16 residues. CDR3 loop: CAISDGGQDGSYEQYF. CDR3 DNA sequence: TGTGCCATCAGTGATGGTGGACAGGACGGGTCCTACGAGCAGTACTTC.

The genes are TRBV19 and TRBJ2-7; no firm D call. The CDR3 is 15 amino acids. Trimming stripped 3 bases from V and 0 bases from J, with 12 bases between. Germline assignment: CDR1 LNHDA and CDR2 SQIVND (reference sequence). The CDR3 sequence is CASSIEAESSYEQYF. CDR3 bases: TGTGCCAGTAGTATTGAGGCTGAGAGCTCCTACGAGCAGTACTTC.

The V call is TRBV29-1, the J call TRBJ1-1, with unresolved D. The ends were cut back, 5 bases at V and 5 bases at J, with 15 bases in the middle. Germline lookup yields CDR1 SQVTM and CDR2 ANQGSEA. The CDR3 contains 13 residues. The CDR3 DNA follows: TGCAGCGTTTCCCGGGTTTTTATGACTGAAGCTTTCTTT. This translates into CSVSRVFMTEAFF.

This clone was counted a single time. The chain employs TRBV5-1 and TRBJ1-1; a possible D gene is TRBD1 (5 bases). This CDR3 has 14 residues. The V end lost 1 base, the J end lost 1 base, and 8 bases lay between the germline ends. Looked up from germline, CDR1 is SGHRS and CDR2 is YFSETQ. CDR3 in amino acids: CASSLTGSNTEAFF. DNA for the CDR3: TGCGCCAGCAGCTTGACAGGTTCGAACACTGAAGCTTTCTTT. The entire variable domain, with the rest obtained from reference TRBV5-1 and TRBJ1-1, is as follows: KAGVTQTPRYLIKTRGQQVTLSCSPISGHRSVSWYQQTPGQGLQFLFEYFSETQRNKGNFPGRFSGRQFSNSRSEMNVSTLELGDSALYLCASSLTGSNTEAFFGQGTRLTVV.

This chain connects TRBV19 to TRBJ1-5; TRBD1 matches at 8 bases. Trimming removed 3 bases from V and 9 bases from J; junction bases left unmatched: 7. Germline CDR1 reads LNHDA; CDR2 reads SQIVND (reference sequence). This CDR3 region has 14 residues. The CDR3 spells CASSMDRARRPQHF. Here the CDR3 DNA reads TGTGCCAGTAGTATGGACAGGGCTCGAAGGCCCCAGCATTTT. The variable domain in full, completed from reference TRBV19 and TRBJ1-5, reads DGGITQSPKYLFRKEGQNVTLSCEQNLNHDAMYWYRQDPGQGLRLIYYSQIVNDFQKGDIAEGYSVSREKKESFPLTVTSAQKNPTAFYLCASSMDRARRPQHFGDGTRLSIL.

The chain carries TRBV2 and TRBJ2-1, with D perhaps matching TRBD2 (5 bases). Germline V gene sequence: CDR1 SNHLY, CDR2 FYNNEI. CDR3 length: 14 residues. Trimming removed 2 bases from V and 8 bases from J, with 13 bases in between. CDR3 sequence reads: CASSELEGFDEQFF. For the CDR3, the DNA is TGTGCCAGCAGTGAACTAGAGGGATTCGATGAGCAGTTCTTC.

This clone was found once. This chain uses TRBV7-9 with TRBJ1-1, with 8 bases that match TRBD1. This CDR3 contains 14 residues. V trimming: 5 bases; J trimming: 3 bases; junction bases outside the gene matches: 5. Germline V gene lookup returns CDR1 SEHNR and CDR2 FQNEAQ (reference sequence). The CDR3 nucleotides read TGTGCCAGCAGCCCTCAACAGGGGGACACTGAAGCTTTCTTT. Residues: CASSPQQGDTEAFF.

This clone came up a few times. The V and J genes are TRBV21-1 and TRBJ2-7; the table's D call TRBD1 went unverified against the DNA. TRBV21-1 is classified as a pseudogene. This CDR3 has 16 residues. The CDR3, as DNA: TGTGCCAGCAGCCTCAACTGGGTCAGTGTCTCAGGCGAGCAGTACTTC. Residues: CASSLNWVSVSGEQYF.

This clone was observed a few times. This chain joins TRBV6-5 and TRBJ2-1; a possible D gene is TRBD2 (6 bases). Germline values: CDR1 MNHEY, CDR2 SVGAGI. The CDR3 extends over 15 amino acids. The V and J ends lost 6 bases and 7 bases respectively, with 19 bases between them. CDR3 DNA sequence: TGTGCCAGCAGGGCTAGCGTTGGGGTACAAAATGAGCAGTTCTTC. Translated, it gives CASRASVGVQNEQFF.

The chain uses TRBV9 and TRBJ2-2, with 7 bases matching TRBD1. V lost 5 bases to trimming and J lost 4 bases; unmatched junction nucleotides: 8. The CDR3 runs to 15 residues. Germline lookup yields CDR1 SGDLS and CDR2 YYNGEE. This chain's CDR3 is CASRAGTELTGELFF. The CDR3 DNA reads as TGTGCCAGCAGAGCCGGGACAGAGCTCACCGGGGAGCTGTTTTTT.

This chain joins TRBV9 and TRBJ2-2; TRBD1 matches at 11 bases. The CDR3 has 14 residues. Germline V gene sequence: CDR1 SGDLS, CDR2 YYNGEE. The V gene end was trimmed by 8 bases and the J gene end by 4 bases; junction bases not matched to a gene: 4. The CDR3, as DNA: TGTGCCAGTCGGACAGGGGGCTTCACCGGGGAGCTGTTTTTT. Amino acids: CASRTGGFTGELFF.

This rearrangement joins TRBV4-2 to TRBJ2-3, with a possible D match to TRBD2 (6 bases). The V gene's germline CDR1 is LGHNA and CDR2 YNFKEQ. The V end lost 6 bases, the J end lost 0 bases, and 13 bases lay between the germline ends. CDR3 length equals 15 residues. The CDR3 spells CASSLSGESTDTQYF. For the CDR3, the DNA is TGTGCCAGCAGTTTGTCGGGGGAGAGCACAGATACGCAGTATTTT.

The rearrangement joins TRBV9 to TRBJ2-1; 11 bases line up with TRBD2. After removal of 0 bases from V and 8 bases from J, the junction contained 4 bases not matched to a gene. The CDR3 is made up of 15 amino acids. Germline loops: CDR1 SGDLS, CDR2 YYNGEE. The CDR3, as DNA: TGTGCCAGCAGCGTAGTTACTAGCGGGAGTGATGAGCAGTTCTTC. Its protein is CASSVVTSGSDEQFF.

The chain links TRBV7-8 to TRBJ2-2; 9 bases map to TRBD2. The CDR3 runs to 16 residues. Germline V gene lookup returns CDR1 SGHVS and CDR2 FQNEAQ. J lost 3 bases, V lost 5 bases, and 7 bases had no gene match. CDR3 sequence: CASSRGGGRDTGELFF. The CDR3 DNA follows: TGTGCCAGCAGCCGCGGGGGGGGCAGGGACACCGGGGAGCTGTTTTTT.

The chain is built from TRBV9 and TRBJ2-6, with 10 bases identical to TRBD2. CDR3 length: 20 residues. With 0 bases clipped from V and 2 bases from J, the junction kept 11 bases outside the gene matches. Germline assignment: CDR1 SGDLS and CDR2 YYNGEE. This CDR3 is CASSVGSASGSSPGANVLTF. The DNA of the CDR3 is TGTGCCAGCAGCGTAGGATCGGCTAGCGGGAGCTCCCCTGGGGCCAACGTCCTGACTTTC. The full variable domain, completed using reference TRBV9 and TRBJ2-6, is DSGVTQTPKHLITATGQRVTLRCSPRSGDLSVYWYQQSLDQGLQFLIQYYNGEERAKGNILERFSAQQFPDLHSELNLSSLELGDSALYFCASSVGSASGSSPGANVLTFGAGSRLTVL.

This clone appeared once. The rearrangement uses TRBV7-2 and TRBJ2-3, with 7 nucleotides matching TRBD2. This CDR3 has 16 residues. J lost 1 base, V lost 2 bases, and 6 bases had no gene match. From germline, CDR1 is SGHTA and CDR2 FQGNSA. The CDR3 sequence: CASSLKTLAGTDTQYF. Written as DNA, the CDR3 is TGTGCCAGCAGCTTAAAAACGCTAGCGGGCACAGATACGCAGTATTTT.